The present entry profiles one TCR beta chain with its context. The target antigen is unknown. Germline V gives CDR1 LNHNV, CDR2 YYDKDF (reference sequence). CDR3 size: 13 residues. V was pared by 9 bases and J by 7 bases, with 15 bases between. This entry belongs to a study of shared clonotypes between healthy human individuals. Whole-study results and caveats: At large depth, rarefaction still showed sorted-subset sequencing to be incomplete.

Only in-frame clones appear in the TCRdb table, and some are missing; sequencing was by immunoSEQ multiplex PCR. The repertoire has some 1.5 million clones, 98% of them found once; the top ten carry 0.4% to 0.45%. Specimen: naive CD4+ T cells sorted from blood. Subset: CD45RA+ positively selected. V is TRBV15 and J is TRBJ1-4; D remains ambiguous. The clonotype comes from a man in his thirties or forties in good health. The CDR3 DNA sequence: TGTGCCACGTCGGGCGGGGTAACTGAAAAACTGTTTTTT. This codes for CATSGGVTEKLFF.